These T cell receptor beta chains were read from a single sample in a study of T cells in Graves' hyperthyroidism and ophthalmopathy. In TCRdb, the multiplex PCR reads were re-called with MiXCR into one record per CDR3 protein. The sample carries fewer than 550,000 distinct CDR3 sequences, around a quarter recorded once. The material sequenced was blood. These receptors were collected from a woman aged 25 to 39 with Graves' ophthalmopathy. Each CDR3 is given with its conserved first and last residue. The order of the fields is V gene, clone size, J gene, D gene, CDR3 protein, CDR3 DNA. A D gene is named only where the DNA matches it firmly. A row's size may be missing; if present it is once, few, many or a size class.

v_gene: TRBV6-1
abundance: many
j_gene: TRBJ1-1
d_gene: .
CDR3aa: CASRGPGVNTEAFF
CDR3nt: TGTGCCAGCAGGGGGCCAGGGGTGAACACTGAAGCTTTCTTT

v_gene: TRBV7-2
abundance: few
j_gene: TRBJ1-5
d_gene: .
CDR3aa: CASSLPFSNQPQHF
CDR3nt: TGTGCCAGCAGTTTGCCCTTTAGCAATCAGCCCCAGCATTTT

v_gene: TRBV5-1
abundance: .
j_gene: TRBJ2-2
d_gene: TRBD2
CDR3aa: CASSYTSGGGTGELFF
CDR3nt: TGCGCCAGCAGCTATACTAGCGGGGGCGGCACCGGGGAGCTGTTTTTT

v_gene: TRBV28
abundance: few
j_gene: TRBJ1-3
d_gene: .
CDR3aa: CASSPPGYSGNTIYF
CDR3nt: TGTGCCAGCAGTCCCCCGGGGTACTCTGGAAACACCATATATTTT

v_gene: TRBV5-1
abundance: .
j_gene: TRBJ1-1
d_gene: TRBD1
CDR3aa: CASSEQGIGTEAFF
CDR3nt: TGCGCCAGCAGCGAACAGGGGATCGGCACTGAAGCTTTCTTT

v_gene: TRBV30
abundance: few
j_gene: TRBJ2-7
d_gene: .
CDR3aa: CAWSVLGDEQYF
CDR3nt: TGTGCCTGGAGTGTACTTGGGGACGAGCAGTACTTC

v_gene: TRBV6-4
abundance: few
j_gene: TRBJ1-1
d_gene: .
CDR3aa: CASSDGSQGRKAFF
CDR3nt: TGTGCCAGCAGTGACGGTTCTCAGGGAAGGAAGGCTTTCTTT

v_gene: TRBV7-8
abundance: many
j_gene: TRBJ1-2
d_gene: .
CDR3aa: CASSLAGSTSFYGYTF
CDR3nt: TGTGCCAGCAGCTTAGCAGGGTCGACCTCTTTCTATGGCTACACCTTC

v_gene: TRBV6-5
abundance: .
j_gene: TRBJ2-5
d_gene: .
CDR3aa: CASRLGPSPVKAKYF
CDR3nt: TGTGCCAGCAGACTCGGGCCGTCCCCGGTAAAGGCCAAGTACTTC

v_gene: TRBV18
abundance: many
j_gene: TRBJ1-2
d_gene: TRBD1
CDR3aa: CASSPLTGDSYGYTF
CDR3nt: TGTGCCAGCTCACCACTTACAGGGGACAGCTATGGCTACACCTTC

v_gene: TRBV6-1
abundance: .
j_gene: TRBJ1-2
d_gene: .
CDR3aa: CASREGTSESYGYTF
CDR3nt: TGTGCCAGCAGGGAGGGGACCTCAGAGTCCTATGGCTACACCTTC

v_gene: TRBV19
abundance: many
j_gene: TRBJ1-5
d_gene: TRBD1
CDR3aa: CASRDRGGYSNQPQHF
CDR3nt: TGTGCCAGTAGGGACAGGGGGGGTTATAGCAATCAGCCCCAGCATTTT

v_gene: TRBV7-9
abundance: many
j_gene: TRBJ2-5
d_gene: .
CDR3aa: CASRYGETQYF
CDR3nt: TGTGCCAGCAGATATGGGGAGACCCAGTACTTC

v_gene: TRBV6-1
abundance: .
j_gene: TRBJ1-2
d_gene: .
CDR3aa: CASSNRDGRGYTF
CDR3nt: TGTGCCAGCAGTAATCGGGACGGTCGAGGCTACACCTTC

v_gene: TRBV2
abundance: many
j_gene: TRBJ1-2
d_gene: .
CDR3aa: CASSEPGREAYGYTF
CDR3nt: TGTGCCAGCAGTGAACCCGGGAGGGAAGCATATGGCTACACCTTC

v_gene: TRBV6-1
abundance: few
j_gene: TRBJ2-7
d_gene: .
CDR3aa: CASSGDRSYEQYF
CDR3nt: TGTGCCAGCTCGGGGGACAGATCCTACGAGCAGTACTTC

v_gene: TRBV6-1
abundance: many
j_gene: TRBJ1-1
d_gene: .
CDR3aa: CASSRSLGTETFF
CDR3nt: TGTGCCAGCAGTCGATCCCTAGGGACTGAAACTTTCTTT

v_gene: TRBV19
abundance: .
j_gene: TRBJ2-2
d_gene: .
CDR3aa: CASSPSGGGAGGELLF
CDR3nt: TGTGCCAGTAGTCCAAGTGGAGGGGGCGCCGGCGGGGAGCTGTTGTTT

v_gene: TRBV19
abundance: many
j_gene: TRBJ1-5
d_gene: TRBD1
CDR3aa: CASSPTGPGEPQHF
CDR3nt: TGTGCCAGTAGTCCGACAGGGCCAGGGGAGCCCCAGCATTTT

v_gene: TRBV20-1
abundance: many
j_gene: TRBJ2-7
d_gene: TRBD1
CDR3aa: CSARGDRVWRSSYEQYF
CDR3nt: TGCAGTGCTAGGGGGGACAGGGTTTGGAGAAGCTCCTACGAGCAGTACTTC

v_gene: TRBV19
abundance: many
j_gene: TRBJ1-5
d_gene: .
CDR3aa: CASTVTLVYQPQHF
CDR3nt: TGTGCCAGTACCGTAACTCTGGTGTATCAGCCCCAGCATTTT

v_gene: TRBV14
abundance: .
j_gene: TRBJ2-5
d_gene: .
CDR3aa: CASSQRGSSLLKTQYF
CDR3nt: TGTGCCAGCAGCCAGAGAGGTAGCAGCCTCTTAAAGACCCAGTACTTC

v_gene: TRBV6-2/TRBV6-3
abundance: .
j_gene: TRBJ2-7
d_gene: .
CDR3aa: CASSYRDSSPYEQYF
CDR3nt: TGTGCCAGCAGTTACCGCGACAGCTCGCCCTACGAGCAGTACTTC

v_gene: TRBV7-8
abundance: many
j_gene: TRBJ1-2
d_gene: .
CDR3aa: CASSLVTGAATF
CDR3nt: TGTGCCAGCAGCTTAGTGACGGGAGCCGCCACCTTC

v_gene: TRBV5-1
abundance: few
j_gene: TRBJ2-7
d_gene: .
CDR3aa: CASSSGTPAGEQYF
CDR3nt: TGCGCCAGCAGCTCAGGGACTCCGGCTGGAGAGCAGTACTTC

v_gene: TRBV19
abundance: many
j_gene: TRBJ2-7
d_gene: .
CDR3aa: CASSRFGGPSSYEQYF
CDR3nt: TGTGCCAGTAGTCGCTTCGGGGGGCCAAGCTCCTACGAGCAGTACTTC

v_gene: TRBV7-9
abundance: .
j_gene: TRBJ1-1
d_gene: .
CDR3aa: CASSLAVAANTEAFF
CDR3nt: TGTGCCAGCAGCTTAGCAGTCGCGGCTAACACTGAAGCTTTCTTT

v_gene: TRBV27
abundance: few
j_gene: TRBJ1-1
d_gene: TRBD1
CDR3aa: CASTHRGGTEAFF
CDR3nt: TGTGCCAGCACCCACAGGGGAGGGACTGAAGCTTTCTTT

v_gene: TRBV7-8
abundance: many
j_gene: TRBJ2-5
d_gene: TRBD1
CDR3aa: CASSLSRTGSLETQYF
CDR3nt: TGTGCCAGCAGCCTTTCCAGGACAGGGTCGTTGGAGACCCAGTACTTC

v_gene: TRBV25-1
abundance: .
j_gene: TRBJ1-1
d_gene: .
CDR3aa: CASSATGLGGRRTEAFF
CDR3nt: TGTGCCAGCAGTGCGACCGGATTAGGGGGGCGTAGGACTGAAGCTTTCTTT

v_gene: TRBV11-1
abundance: many
j_gene: TRBJ2-5
d_gene: TRBD2
CDR3aa: CASSLDTGLAGGETQYF
CDR3nt: TGTGCCAGCAGCTTAGATACCGGACTAGCGGGGGGAGAGACCCAGTACTTC

v_gene: TRBV14
abundance: many
j_gene: TRBJ2-7
d_gene: .
CDR3aa: CASPTHSTYEQYF
CDR3nt: TGTGCCAGCCCAACACACAGCACCTACGAGCAGTACTTC

v_gene: TRBV3-1
abundance: .
j_gene: TRBJ2-2
d_gene: .
CDR3aa: CASSQVLATNTGELFF
CDR3nt: TGTGCCAGCAGCCAAGTCCTAGCGACGAACACCGGGGAGCTGTTTTTT

v_gene: TRBV25-1
abundance: .
j_gene: TRBJ1-2
d_gene: TRBD1
CDR3aa: CASSEPGGAYGYTF
CDR3nt: TGTGCCAGCAGTGAACCAGGGGGGGCCTATGGCTACACCTTC

v_gene: TRBV6-1
abundance: few
j_gene: TRBJ1-2
d_gene: TRBD1
CDR3aa: CASRKGQHHGYTF
CDR3nt: TGTGCCAGCAGGAAGGGACAGCACCATGGCTACACCTTC

v_gene: TRBV27
abundance: few
j_gene: TRBJ2-7
d_gene: TRBD1
CDR3aa: CASSSPLGGLYEQYF
CDR3nt: TGTGCCAGCAGTTCCCCCCTAGGGGGCTTATACGAGCAGTACTTC

v_gene: TRBV28
abundance: many
j_gene: TRBJ1-1
d_gene: TRBD1
CDR3aa: CASSVPGGTEAFF
CDR3nt: TGTGCCAGCAGTGTCCCAGGGGGCACTGAAGCTTTCTTT

v_gene: TRBV20-1
abundance: many
j_gene: TRBJ1-5
d_gene: TRBD1
CDR3aa: CSAPTGEGQPQHF
CDR3nt: TGCAGTGCCCCCACAGGGGAGGGTCAGCCCCAGCATTTT

v_gene: TRBV6-4
abundance: .
j_gene: TRBJ2-7
d_gene: .
CDR3aa: CASTEGALEQYF
CDR3nt: TGTGCCAGCACCGAGGGTGCTTTAGAGCAGTACTTC

v_gene: TRBV20-1
abundance: few
j_gene: TRBJ1-5
d_gene: .
CDR3aa: CSARDQGRRNQPQHF
CDR3nt: TGCAGTGCTAGGGATCAGGGGCGCCGCAATCAGCCCCAGCATTTT

v_gene: TRBV7-8
abundance: many
j_gene: TRBJ2-2
d_gene: TRBD2
CDR3aa: CASRLAGMNTGELFF
CDR3nt: TGTGCCAGCAGACTAGCGGGGATGAACACCGGGGAGCTGTTTTTT

v_gene: TRBV10-3
abundance: .
j_gene: TRBJ2-7
d_gene: .
CDR3aa: CAISESEGGQSYEQYF
CDR3nt: TGTGCCATCAGTGAGTCGGAAGGGGGACAATCCTACGAGCAGTACTTC

v_gene: TRBV6-1
abundance: .
j_gene: TRBJ1-1
d_gene: TRBD1
CDR3aa: CASSLVQGARTEAFF
CDR3nt: TGTGCCAGCAGTCTTGTACAGGGGGCTAGGACTGAAGCTTTCTTT

v_gene: TRBV12-3/TRBV12-4
abundance: .
j_gene: TRBJ1-2
d_gene: .
CDR3aa: CASSLAGIPGYTF
CDR3nt: TGTGCCAGCAGTTTAGCGGGTATCCCGGGCTACACCTTC

v_gene: TRBV6-1
abundance: many
j_gene: TRBJ1-5
d_gene: .
CDR3aa: CASSESRAGDQPQHF
CDR3nt: TGTGCCAGCAGTGAAAGTCGGGCAGGAGATCAGCCCCAGCATTTT

v_gene: TRBV20-1
abundance: many
j_gene: TRBJ1-3
d_gene: .
CDR3aa: CSAKGSGNTIYF
CDR3nt: TGCAGTGCGAAGGGGTCTGGAAACACCATATATTTT

v_gene: TRBV20-1
abundance: many
j_gene: TRBJ1-2
d_gene: .
CDR3aa: CSASLGSSNYGYTF
CDR3nt: TGCAGTGCTAGCCTCGGCTCTTCTAACTATGGCTACACCTTC

v_gene: TRBV19
abundance: few
j_gene: TRBJ1-1
d_gene: .
CDR3aa: CASSISRGTEAFF
CDR3nt: TGTGCCAGTAGTATATCCAGGGGCACTGAAGCTTTCTTT

v_gene: TRBV20-1
abundance: many
j_gene: TRBJ2-7
d_gene: TRBD2
CDR3aa: CSAISLRTSEYRLSYEQYF
CDR3nt: TGCAGTGCTATCTCACTCCGGACTAGCGAGTATCGCCTCTCCTACGAGCAGTACTTC

v_gene: TRBV19
abundance: many
j_gene: TRBJ1-1
d_gene: .
CDR3aa: CASPVRNTEAFF
CDR3nt: TGTGCCAGCCCAGTCCGAAACACTGAAGCTTTCTTT

v_gene: TRBV6-1
abundance: many
j_gene: TRBJ2-5
d_gene: TRBD1
CDR3aa: CASSWDRATQETQYF
CDR3nt: TGTGCCAGCAGCTGGGACAGGGCCACCCAAGAGACCCAGTACTTC

v_gene: TRBV4-2
abundance: .
j_gene: TRBJ1-1
d_gene: .
CDR3aa: CASSQDRGFGAFF
CDR3nt: TGTGCCAGCAGCCAAGATCGGGGCTTCGGGGCTTTCTTT

v_gene: TRBV20-1
abundance: many
j_gene: TRBJ2-2
d_gene: .
CDR3aa: CSAPGLDASYTGELFF
CDR3nt: TGCAGTGCTCCCGGGCTCGATGCTTCATACACCGGGGAGCTGTTTTTT

v_gene: TRBV5-1
abundance: many
j_gene: TRBJ1-2
d_gene: .
CDR3aa: CASSHGQSRDHYGYTF
CDR3nt: TGCGCCAGCAGCCACGGACAGAGCCGGGACCACTATGGCTACACCTTC

v_gene: TRBV6-5
abundance: .
j_gene: TRBJ1-2
d_gene: .
CDR3aa: CASRLGQGPIYGYTF
CDR3nt: TGTGCCAGCAGATTAGGACAAGGGCCTATTTATGGCTACACCTTC